The rows below give T cell receptor beta chains drawn from one sample of a study of shared clonotypes between healthy human individuals. TCRdb keeps only in-frame clones here, not all; method: immunoSEQ multiplex PCR. This sample yields about 300,000 clones, of which roughly 70% are seen a single time; 10% belongs to the top ten. The source material was memory CD4+ T cells sorted from blood. These receptors originate from a man aged 25 to 45 in good health. Each CDR3 is given with its conserved first and last residue. D genes are given only for firm matches. Only some rows state a clone size, as once, few, many or a class for expanded clones.

D gene,J gene,V gene,clone size,CDR3 length,CDR3 protein,CDR3 DNA
TRBD2,TRBJ2-2,TRBV7-2,NA,17,CASSLVGGGRGTGELFF,TGTGCCAGCAGCTTAGTGGGGGGAGGGCGAGGCACCGGGGAGCTGTTTTTT
TRBD2,TRBJ2-1,TRBV5-4,NA,15,CASSPPAGVTNEQFF,TGTGCCAGCAGCCCACCCGCGGGAGTAACAAATGAGCAGTTCTTC
NA,TRBJ1-2,TRBV11-2,NA,13,CASSPKGVYGYTF,TGTGCCAGCAGCCCTAAGGGGGTCTATGGCTACACCTTC
NA,TRBJ2-1,TRBV5-1,NA,12,CASSSDYNEQFF,TGCGCCAGCAGCTCGGATTACAATGAGCAGTTCTTC
NA,TRBJ2-2,TRBV6-5,medium-sized,13,CASSYQDTGELFF,TGTGCCAGCAGTTACCAGGACACCGGGGAGCTGTTTTTT
TRBD1,TRBJ2-1,TRBV7-9,NA,13,CASSSLGQGGQFF,TGTGCCAGCAGCTCCCTAGGACAGGGCGGGCAGTTCTTC
TRBD2,TRBJ2-7,TRBV20-1,NA,11,CSAGRLYEQYF,TGCAGTGCCGGGAGGCTCTACGAGCAGTACTTC
NA,TRBJ2-1,TRBV6-1,NA,15,CASMPNHRLYNEQFF,TGTGCCAGCATGCCGAACCACAGACTGTACAATGAGCAGTTCTTC
NA,TRBJ1-5,TRBV7-2,NA,16,CASILVGGAINQPQHF,TGTGCCAGCATCTTAGTGGGGGGGGCCATAAATCAGCCCCAGCATTTT
TRBD2,TRBJ2-5,TRBV5-4,few,14,CASSSEGRGETQYF,TGTGCCAGCAGCTCGGAGGGGAGGGGAGAGACCCAGTACTTC
NA,TRBJ1-5,TRBV30,NA,16,CAWRGVGGVGNQPQHF,TGTGCCTGGAGGGGAGTGGGGGGCGTTGGCAATCAGCCCCAGCATTTT
NA,TRBJ2-1,TRBV19,NA,13,CASSIPGPTEQFF,TGTGCCAGTAGTATCCCAGGGCCTACTGAGCAGTTCTTC
NA,TRBJ1-1,TRBV6-1,NA,13,CASRNDGNTEAFF,TGTGCCAGCAGGAACGACGGGAACACTGAAGCTTTCTTT
NA,TRBJ2-7,TRBV6-5,NA,12,CASLSSGYEQYF,TGTGCCAGCCTCAGTTCTGGCTACGAGCAGTACTTC
NA,TRBJ2-1,TRBV10-1,NA,15,CASSAGLLGPNEQFF,TGCGCCAGCAGTGCGGGCCTTCTTGGACCAAATGAGCAGTTCTTC
TRBD1,TRBJ1-2,TRBV29-1,few,14,CSVEKGAQGYGYTF,TGCAGCGTTGAAAAGGGGGCACAGGGCTATGGCTACACCTTC
NA,TRBJ2-5,TRBV7-8,NA,13,CASSLHPQETQYF,TGTGCCAGCAGCTTACACCCACAAGAGACCCAGTACTTC
NA,TRBJ2-1,TRBV10-3,NA,14,CAVASTSSYNEQFF,TGTGCCGTGGCTAGCACCAGCTCCTACAATGAGCAGTTCTTC
TRBD2,TRBJ2-3,TRBV5-1,once,16,CASSYLASGFPDTQYF,TGCGCCAGCAGCTATCTGGCTAGCGGGTTCCCAGATACGCAGTATTTT
TRBD2,TRBJ2-5,TRBV6-1,NA,14,CASLAGGPGETQYF,TGTGCCAGCTTAGCGGGAGGGCCGGGAGAGACCCAGTACTTC
NA,TRBJ1-2,TRBV9,NA,18,CASSVATGGPGGGYGYTF,TGTGCCAGCAGCGTAGCTACGGGGGGACCCGGGGGTGGCTATGGCTACACCTTC
NA,TRBJ2-7,TRBV5-1,once,14,CASSLLSYGDEQYF,TGCGCCAGCAGCTTACTATCCTACGGCGACGAGCAGTACTTC
TRBD2,TRBJ2-7,TRBV6-5,NA,14,CASKRGGSSYEQYF,TGTGCCAGCAAACGAGGCGGGAGCTCCTACGAGCAGTACTTC
TRBD2,TRBJ2-1,TRBV6-5,NA,15,CASSYSGGDYNEQFF,TGTGCCAGCAGTTACTCGGGGGGGGACTACAATGAGCAGTTCTTC
TRBD1,TRBJ2-1,TRBV7-2,NA,15,CASSSRQGSYNEQFF,TGTGCCAGCAGCTCCCGACAGGGGTCCTACAATGAGCAGTTCTTC
NA,TRBJ2-3,TRBV7-6,once,13,CASSRPPTDTQYF,TGTGCCAGCAGCCGGCCCCCCACAGATACGCAGTATTTT
TRBD2,TRBJ2-5,TRBV27,NA,15,CASSSPGGREETQYF,TGTGCCAGCAGTTCGCCGGGAGGTCGGGAGGAGACCCAGTACTTC
NA,TRBJ1-5,TRBV15,NA,13,CATSREAAWPQHF,TGTGCCACCAGCAGAGAGGCGGCGTGGCCCCAGCATTTT